What follows are 32 T cell receptor beta chains derived from one specimen sequenced in a study of cytomegalovirus exposure and HLA in healthy donors. The PCR contained 60 Vbeta and 13 Jbeta primers. TCRdb keeps only in-frame clones here, not all; method: immunoSEQ multiplex PCR. The repertoire holds 100,000 to 150,000 clones, with over 70% as singletons. The specimen sequenced was PBMCs. The source of these receptors is a female donor in good health and CMV-seronegative.

The chain uses TRBV28 and TRBJ2-5, with 7 bases lining up with TRBD1. V dropped 1 base and J dropped 5; count of bases not matched to a gene: 10. Germline lookup yields CDR1 MDHEN and CDR2 SYDVKM. This CDR3 is built from 16 residues. CDR3 DNA: TGTGCCAGCAGTTTATTCTGGGACAGAGGTGGTGAGACCCAGTACTTC. This encodes CASSLFWDRGGETQYF.

V is TRBV10-3 and J is TRBJ2-5, with D tentatively TRBD1 (6 bases). V lost 3 bases to trimming and J lost 0 bases, with 11 bases between them. Germline CDR1 ENHRY, CDR2 SYGVKD. CDR3 length equals 15 residues. The CDR3 loop reads CAISDWRTDQETQYF. The CDR3 coding sequence is TGTGCCATCAGTGACTGGAGGACAGACCAAGAGACCCAGTACTTC.

The chain carries TRBV6-1 and TRBJ1-4; D perhaps matches TRBD1 (6 bases). This CDR3 spans 14 amino acids. V shed 3 bases and J shed 8 bases, with 13 bases lying between them. CDR1 and CDR2 (germline): MNHNS, SASEGT. CDR3 region: CASSDPGAGEKLFF. CDR3 nucleotide sequence: TGTGCCAGCAGTGATCCAGGGGCTGGGGAAAAACTGTTTTTT.

The gene calls are TRBV9 and TRBJ2-5; D gene uncertain. The CDR3 consists of 13 residues. V gave up 0 bases and J gave up 5 bases, with 8 bases separating them. From germline, CDR1 is SGDLS and CDR2 YYNGEE. The CDR3 is CASSVGSMETQYF. DNA of the CDR3: TGTGCCAGCAGCGTAGGTAGCATGGAGACCCAGTACTTC. Full variable domain (outside the CDR3, taken from reference TRBV9 and TRBJ2-5): DSGVTQTPKHLITATGQRVTLRCSPRSGDLSVYWYQQSLDQGLQFLIQYYNGEERAKGNILERFSAQQFPDLHSELNLSSLELGDSALYFCASSVGSMETQYFGPGTRLLVL.

This rearrangement joins TRBV11-1 to TRBJ2-3; the match to TRBD2 covers 12 bases. Germline lookup yields CDR1 SGHAT and CDR2 FQDESV (reference sequence). This CDR3 contains 14 residues. The V segment lost 4 bases and the J segment 6 bases; nucleotides outside the gene matches: 2. The CDR3 here is CASSSTSGRDTQYF. The CDR3 DNA reads as TGTGCCAGCAGCTCAACTAGCGGGAGGGATACGCAGTATTTT.

V usage is TRBV6-5 and J usage is TRBJ2-7, with TRBD2 as a possible D gene (6 bases). The germline V gene encodes CDR1 MNHEY and CDR2 SVGAGI. With 6 bases removed from V and 0 bases from J, the gap between germline ends came to 9 bases. The CDR3 runs to 13 residues. This CDR3 is CASRAGLSYEQYF. As DNA, the CDR3 is TGTGCCAGCAGAGCGGGCCTCTCCTACGAGCAGTACTTC.

The rearrangement uses TRBV30 and TRBJ1-5, with 7 bases fitting TRBD1. Germline V gene sequence: CDR1 GTSNPN, CDR2 SVGIG (reference sequence). Trimming removed 3 bases from V and 5 bases from J; junction bases left unmatched: 1. The CDR3 contains 12 residues. CDR3 residues: CAWSTGDQPQHF. CDR3 nucleotides: TGTGCCTGGAGCACAGGGGATCAGCCCCAGCATTTT.

This chain joins TRBV18 and TRBJ1-1; 9 bases are a match to TRBD1. This CDR3 spans 15 amino acids. With V trimmed by 2 bases and J by 4 bases, 5 bases remained unmatched. Germline values: CDR1 KGHSH, CDR2 LQKENI. The CDR3 bases are TGTGCCAGCTCACCAGGTCCGGGACAGGGCACTGAAGCTTTCTTT. Translated: CASSPGPGQGTEAFF.

This sequence joins TRBV2 and TRBJ1-5, with TRBD1 as a possible D gene (6 bases). Germline values: CDR1 SNHLY, CDR2 FYNNEI. Trimming cost V 1 base and J 4 bases, with 11 bases left between them. This CDR3 contains 15 residues. Here the CDR3 reads CASSEVSRGNQPQHF. The CDR3 region has the DNA TGTGCCAGCAGTGAAGTTTCAAGGGGGAATCAGCCCCAGCATTTT.

This chain uses TRBV11-2 with TRBJ1-1; tentative D call: TRBD1 (6 bases). The CDR3 spans 15 residues. The germline V gene has CDR1 SGHAT and CDR2 FQNNGV. V was shortened by 0 bases and J by 5 bases, with 13 bases between the two germline ends. The CDR3 here is CASSLDQRGFTEAFF. CDR3 DNA: TGTGCCAGCAGCTTAGACCAGAGGGGGTTTACTGAAGCTTTCTTT.

This chain links TRBV19 with TRBJ1-1; D is perhaps TRBD1 (6 bases). Germline V gives CDR1 LNHDA, CDR2 SQIVND (reference sequence). The length of the CDR3 is 15 residues. V was pared by 10 bases and J by 6 bases, with 24 bases between. CDR3 DNA: TGTGCCACCCAATCCTTAGGGGCAGGGGTACCTGAAGCTTTCTTT. This gives the protein CATQSLGAGVPEAFF.

The V call is TRBV10-2, the J call TRBJ2-7; the match to TRBD1 covers 8 bases. V gave up 6 bases and J gave up 1 base; unmatched junction bases: 11. The germline gives CDR1 WSHSY, CDR2 SAAADI. The CDR3 has 16 residues. The CDR3 DNA sequence: TGCGCCAGCAGCACCCAGGACAGGGAGGTTTCCTACGAGCAGTACTTC. Encoded protein: CASSTQDREVSYEQYF.

A word on this clone: The germline gene is not matched at one end of the junction; a read error may be the cause. At the DNA level, this CDR3 is encoded by other sequences in the same sample as well. The chain has TRBV5-1 and TRBJ2-3; 10 nucleotides align to TRBD1. Per germline, CDR1 SGHRS and CDR2 YFSETQ. The CDR3 sequence is 15 residues long. CDR3 sequence: CASSALTGGTDTQYF. The CDR3 DNA sequence: TGCGCCAGCAGCGCACTGACAGGGGGCACGGATACGCAGTATTTT.

DNA of the CDR3: TGTGCCAGCAGGGGCGACAGGTCTCCCGAGACCCAGTACTTC. It codes for CASRGDRSPETQYF. The V and J genes are TRBV2 and TRBJ2-5, with a tentative D call TRBD1 (6 bases). Trimming stripped 6 bases from V and 5 bases from J, with 16 bases between. This CDR3 contains 14 residues. CDR1 and CDR2 from the germline V gene are SNHLY and FYNNEI.

The chain joins TRBV9 to TRBJ1-4; D is perhaps TRBD1 (6 bases). CDR3 length: 15 residues. V was pared by 4 bases and J by 4 bases, with 14 bases between. From germline, CDR1 is SGDLS and CDR2 YYNGEE. The CDR3 protein is CASSTGTRGNEKLFF. The CDR3 DNA follows: TGTGCCAGCAGCACCGGGACAAGGGGTAATGAAAAACTGTTTTTT.

The DNA for the CDR3 is TGTGCCAGCAGGAAAGACAGGACCTACGAGCAGTACTTC. It is translated as CASRKDRTYEQYF. The gene calls are TRBV2 and TRBJ2-7; a weak D match, TRBD1 (6 bases). Germline V gene lookup returns CDR1 SNHLY and CDR2 FYNNEI. The CDR3 runs 13 residues. With 6 bases removed from V and 2 bases from J, the gap between germline ends came to 11 bases.

The rearrangement joins TRBV18 to TRBJ2-7, with a tentative D call TRBD2 (5 bases). Germline-derived CDR1 and CDR2 are KGHSH and LQKENI. V gave up 3 bases and J gave up 7 bases, with 10 bases separating them. This CDR3 has 12 residues. The CDR3 sequence: CASSPDRREQYF. The CDR3 coding sequence is TGTGCCAGCTCACCCGACCGGAGGGAGCAGTACTTC.

V and J are TRBV5-1 and TRBJ1-1, with TRBD1 identical over 9 bases. V gave up 5 bases and J gave up 3 bases; unmatched junction bases: 11. This CDR3 spans 16 amino acids. The germline V gene has CDR1 SGHRS and CDR2 YFSETQ. CDR3 amino acids: CASRPTGGAGDTEAFF. CDR3 DNA sequence: TGCGCCAGCAGGCCTACAGGGGGCGCTGGGGACACTGAAGCTTTCTTT. Combining the CDR3 with reference TRBV5-1 and TRBJ1-1 gives the whole variable domain KAGVTQTPRYLIKTRGQQVTLSCSPISGHRSVSWYQQTPGQGLQFLFEYFSETQRNKGNFPGRFSGRQFSNSRSEMNVSTLELGDSALYLCASRPTGGAGDTEAFFGQGTRLTVV.

This clone showed up just a few times. The CDR3 sequence: CASSLVRGVKLFF. The DNA for the CDR3 is TGTGCCAGCAGCTTAGTTAGGGGTGTGAAACTGTTTTTT. The rearrangement links TRBV7-2 to TRBJ1-4; possible D gene TRBD1, 5 bases. CDR1 and CDR2 from the germline V gene are SGHTA and FQGNSA. The CDR3 runs 13 residues. Trimming pared 1 base from V and 11 bases from J, leaving 11 bases between.

This clone was observed a few times. This chain connects TRBV6-5 to TRBJ1-2; D uncertain. This CDR3 is 13 amino acids long. Germline-derived CDR1 and CDR2 are MNHEY and SVGAGI. V lost 5 bases and J lost 0, with 7 bases in between. CDR3 coding DNA: TGTGCCAGCAGTCGAAGCCCTAACTATGGCTACACCTTC. This sequence encodes CASSRSPNYGYTF.

This clone showed up just once. The chain is built from TRBV5-6 and TRBJ2-7, with TRBD1 identical over 7 bases. The CDR3 runs 14 residues. The V gene's germline CDR1 is SGHDT and CDR2 YYEEEE. J lost 5 bases, V lost 4 bases, and 9 bases had no gene match. CDR3 sequence reads: CASSLPTGEDEQYF. DNA for the CDR3: TGTGCCAGCAGCCTGCCCACAGGGGAAGACGAGCAGTACTTC. Full variable domain (rest looked up from reference TRBV5-6 and TRBJ2-7): DAGVTQSPTHLIKTRGQQVTLRCSPKSGHDTVSWYQQALGQGPQFIFQYYEEEERQRGNFPDRFSGHQFPNYSSELNVNALLLGDSALYLCASSLPTGEDEQYFGPGTRLTVT.

The chain couples TRBV27 to TRBJ2-1; D gene uncertain. V was trimmed by 6 bases and J by 7 bases, leaving 7 bases between them. The CDR3 is made up of 11 amino acids. Germline V gene lookup returns CDR1 MNHEY and CDR2 SMNVEV (reference sequence). The CDR3 coding sequence is TGTGCCAGCAGCTGGGCGAATGAGCAGTTCTTC. This sequence encodes CASSWANEQFF.

This chain uses TRBV6-6 with TRBJ2-7; 7 bases line up with TRBD1. The CDR3 is 14 residues long. J was trimmed by 1 base and V by 7 bases; bases with no gene match: 7. The germline CDR1 and CDR2 sequences are MNHNY and SVGAGI (reference sequence). The CDR3 sequence: CASNKQGHSYEQYF. The CDR3 nucleotides are TGTGCCAGCAATAAACAGGGGCATTCCTACGAGCAGTACTTC.

The chain carries TRBV7-2 and TRBJ2-5; 15 bases are shared with TRBD2. There are 15 residues in the CDR3. The germline V gene has CDR1 SGHTA and CDR2 FQGNSA. V trimming: 5 bases; J trimming: 5 bases; junction bases outside the gene matches: 3. The CDR3 DNA reads TGTGCCAGCAGCCTGGGACTAGCGGGAGGTGAGACCCAGTACTTC. Amino acids: CASSLGLAGGETQYF.

This clone is a singleton in its sample. The chain has TRBV2 and TRBJ1-1; D unclear. Germline V CDR1 and CDR2: SNHLY, FYNNEI. This CDR3 has 13 amino acids. V was shortened by 4 bases and J by 1 base, with 7 bases between the two germline ends. The CDR3 region has the DNA TGTGCCAGCAGTGTACTCGAGAACACTGAAGCTTTCTTT. Translation: CASSVLENTEAFF.

This clone was picked up one time. The chain has TRBV7-2 and TRBJ2-3, with a possible D match to TRBD1 (6 bases). This CDR3 has 13 residues. V was pared by 5 bases and J by 4 bases, with 10 bases between. Looked up from germline, CDR1 is SGHTA and CDR2 is FQGNSA. The DNA for the CDR3 is TGTGCCAGCAGCGAACAGGGCCCAGATACGCAGTATTTT. Its translation: CASSEQGPDTQYF.

This chain uses TRBV6-1 with TRBJ1-1, with a tentative D call TRBD1 (5 bases). This CDR3 has 17 residues. In germline, CDR1 is MNHNS, CDR2 SASEGT. The germline V and J ends were trimmed by 4 bases and 1 base, with 19 bases remaining between them. CDR3 amino acids: CASSGTGLGRGNTEAFF. The DNA of the CDR3 is TGTGCCAGCAGTGGAACAGGCTTAGGGCGGGGGAACACTGAAGCTTTCTTT.

This rearrangement joins TRBV5-6 to TRBJ2-5; 10 positions match TRBD1. J was trimmed by 2 bases and V by 1 base; bases with no gene match: 5. The CDR3 sequence is 16 residues long. Germline values: CDR1 SGHDT, CDR2 YYEEEE. The CDR3 DNA is TGTGCCAGCAGCTTGTTGGGACAGGGGTTTCAAGAGACCCAGTACTTC. This codes for CASSLLGQGFQETQYF. Drawing the rest from reference TRBV5-6 and TRBJ2-5, the complete variable domain is DAGVTQSPTHLIKTRGQQVTLRCSPKSGHDTVSWYQQALGQGPQFIFQYYEEEERQRGNFPDRFSGHQFPNYSSELNVNALLLGDSALYLCASSLLGQGFQETQYFGPGTRLLVL.

This chain uses TRBV20-1 with TRBJ1-1; D uncertain. Trimming took 5 bases from V and 0 from J, leaving 4 bases between them. The CDR3 has 11 amino acids. Germline CDR1 and CDR2: DFQATT and SNEGSKA (reference sequence). CDR3 residues: CSAWLNTEAFF. The CDR3, as DNA: TGCAGTGCTTGGCTGAACACTGAAGCTTTCTTT.

This chain joins TRBV15 and TRBJ1-5; D possibly corresponds to TRBD1 (6 bases). CDR1 is LNHNV, CDR2 YYDKDF, per germline (reference sequence). CDR3 size: 15 residues. The germline V and J ends were trimmed by 5 bases and 5 bases, with 16 bases remaining between them. The CDR3 nucleotides are TGTGCCACCAGCGCCGAGTGGGCAGGGGATCAGCCCCAGCATTTT. It translates to CATSAEWAGDQPQHF.

This clone occurred a few times. The V gene is TRBV29-1, the J gene TRBJ1-6, with D unresolved. The CDR3 is made up of 13 amino acids. Germline V lookup: CDR1 SQVTM, CDR2 ANQGSEA. Trimming cost V 6 bases and J 6 bases, with 12 bases left between them. CDR3 region: CSVRREVNSPLHF. For the CDR3, the DNA is TGCAGCGTCCGACGGGAGGTTAATTCACCCCTCCACTTT.

The chain joins TRBV19 to TRBJ1-3; D is undetermined. The V and J ends lost 5 bases and 3 bases respectively, with 8 bases between them. Germline CDR1 and CDR2: LNHDA and SQIVND (reference sequence). The CDR3 has 13 amino acids. CDR3 sequence: CASSPPLGNTIYF. The DNA for the CDR3 is TGTGCCAGTAGTCCACCACTTGGAAACACCATATATTTT. Full variable domain (outside the CDR3, taken from reference TRBV19 and TRBJ1-3): DGGITQSPKYLFRKEGQNVTLSCEQNLNHDAMYWYRQDPGQGLRLIYYSQIVNDFQKGDIAEGYSVSREKKESFPLTVTSAQKNPTAFYLCASSPPLGNTIYFGEGSWLTVV.